This T cell receptor (beta chain) is drawn from a study of identical twins. Notes on the study in general: Within beta out-of-frame sequences, the excess sharing observed between twins was weaker.

TCRdb re-called the 5' RACE reads with MiXCR, one entry per CDR3 protein. The sample records 600,000 to 850,000 distinct CDR3 sequences, roughly 20% being singletons. The CDR3 loop spans 12 amino acids. Germline CDR1 reads DFQATT; CDR2 reads SNEGSKA (reference sequence). The V end was cut by 3 bases, the J end by 6 bases, with 9 bases between. A remark on this clonotype: Its antigen remains unknown.

These data were also reused for a study on T cells expressing NK-cell markers. That paper adds: Sorted CD3+CD56-NKG2C+, CD3+CD56+NKG2C+ and CD3+CD56+NKG2C- T cells supplied the TCR beta repertoires. Dominant NKG2C+ clonotypes accounted for roughly 1.0-7.0% of CD8+ T cells in about six donors.

Sequences were obtained from PBMCs. The V and J genes are TRBV20-1 and TRBJ2-1; TRBD1 is a possible D gene (6 bases). The source is a woman younger than 35 in good health. The CDR3: CSASRTVNEQFF. In DNA, the CDR3 is TGCAGTGCTAGCCGGACAGTCAATGAGCAGTTCTTC.